Listed here are 9 T cell receptor beta chains from one sample, sequenced in a study of blood T cell repertoires in COVID-19 (dated by TCRdb to 2020 to 2022). The library was made by the immunoSEQ multiplex PCR assay. The source is immuneACCESS, and TCRdb retained only in-frame sequences with V and J called. Part of the clones is not carried over; for the studies checked, unresolved V genes explain less than half of this, and the remainder is unexplained. For this sample there are some 140,000 clones; roughly four fifths appear just once. About 31% of the sample comes from the top ten. Material for sequencing was peripheral blood. These receptors originate from a woman between 55 and 75 years old with acute or convalescent COVID-19.

This CDR3 reads CASMYTDTQYF. The DNA of the CDR3 is TGTGCCAGCATGTACACAGATACGCAGTATTTT. This chain links TRBV25-1 with TRBJ2-3; no clear D gene. Germline CDR1 MGHDK, CDR2 SYGVNS. The CDR3 spans 11 residues. V was clipped by 7 bases and J by 2 bases, with 4 bases between them.

The V and J genes are TRBV25-1 and TRBJ1-5; 8 bases line up with TRBD1. Unmatched junction bases numbered 2, after V lost 5 bases and J lost 2 bases. The CDR3 extends over 14 amino acids. Germline V gene data show CDR1 as MGHDK and CDR2 as SYGVNS. Here the CDR3 reads CASSNRGGNQPQHF. The CDR3 nucleotides read TGTGCCAGCAGTAACAGGGGGGGCAATCAGCCCCAGCATTTT.

The chain recombines TRBV6-6 with TRBJ1-2; D is perhaps TRBD1 (6 bases). The CDR3 runs 14 residues. Germline V gene sequence: CDR1 MNHNY, CDR2 SVGAGI (reference sequence). The V end lost 4 bases, the J end lost 8 bases, and 17 bases lay between the germline ends. The CDR3 DNA reads as TGTGCCAGCAGTTCACAAACAGGGTCCCACGGCTACACCTTC. This sequence encodes CASSSQTGSHGYTF.

The J gene is TRBJ1-3, the V gene TRBV28; D is uncertain. The V gene's germline CDR1 is MDHEN and CDR2 SYDVKM. The CDR3 loop spans 13 amino acids. Deletions cut 6 bases from V and 0 bases from J, with 6 bases between. CDR3 sequence (DNA): TGTGCCAGCAGACAAATCTCTGGAAACACCATATATTTT. Protein: CASRQISGNTIYF.

J is TRBJ1-2 and V is TRBV6-5, with D perhaps TRBD1 (6 bases). Germline loops: CDR1 MNHEY, CDR2 SVGAGI. Deletions cut 0 bases from V and 8 bases from J, with 10 bases between. The CDR3 contains 13 residues. This CDR3 is CASSYSRGRGYTF. Written as DNA, the CDR3 is TGTGCCAGCAGTTACTCGAGGGGGAGAGGCTACACCTTC.

V is TRBV2 and J is TRBJ1-5, with 8 bases lining up with TRBD1. In germline, CDR1 is SNHLY, CDR2 FYNNEI. The CDR3 runs 15 residues. The V segment lost 8 bases and the J segment 7 bases; nucleotides outside the gene matches: 13. The DNA for the CDR3 is TGTGCCAGCTGGGACAGGAAAATCGGCGGACAGCCCCAGCATTTT. It is translated as CASWDRKIGGQPQHF.

CDR3 DNA sequence: TGTGCCAGCAGGGGACATACGGGAGCTTTCTTT. Translation gives CASRGHTGAFF. The chain couples TRBV5-8 to TRBJ1-1; TRBD1 is a possible D gene (6 bases). The CDR3 extends over 11 amino acids. The germline V and J ends were trimmed by 5 bases and 10 bases, with 12 bases remaining between them. In germline, CDR1 is SGHTS, CDR2 YDEGEE.

The chain recombines TRBV6-1 with TRBJ1-5; D may be TRBD1 (5 bases). The V and J ends lost 2 bases and 4 bases respectively, with 12 bases between them. The CDR3 spans 15 residues. Germline V gives CDR1 MNHNS, CDR2 SASEGT. CDR3 in amino acids: CASSEFFGANQPQHF. The CDR3 DNA follows: TGTGCCAGCAGTGAATTTTTTGGGGCGAATCAGCCCCAGCATTTT.

The chain uses TRBV9 and TRBJ1-2, with a possible D match to TRBD1 (5 bases). The CDR3 runs 17 residues. V lost 3 bases and J 2 bases, leaving 20 bases between the germline ends. Germline V lookup: CDR1 SGDLS, CDR2 YYNGEE. The CDR3 sequence: CASSGAFTGPANYGYTF. The CDR3 DNA reads TGTGCCAGCAGCGGAGCCTTTACAGGTCCAGCGAACTATGGCTACACCTTC. Drawing the rest from reference TRBV9 and TRBJ1-2, the complete variable domain is DSGVTQTPKHLITATGQRVTLRCSPRSGDLSVYWYQQSLDQGLQFLIQYYNGEERAKGNILERFSAQQFPDLHSELNLSSLELGDSALYFCASSGAFTGPANYGYTFGSGTRLTVV.